This T cell receptor beta chain originates from a study of control samples from healthy donors and cancer patients. This table comes from immunoSEQ multiplex PCR, and its TCRdb copy is limited to in-frame clones, with some not included. The table includes tens of thousands of clones, around 94% detected once. Sequenced sample: PBMCs. The source is a man younger than 40 with colorectal cancer.

This chain's CDR3 is CASSLGLAGREQYV. The CDR3, as DNA: TGTGCCAGCAGCTTGGGACTAGCGGGACGCGAGCAGTACGTC. This chain links TRBV5-6 with TRBJ2-7; 11 bases line up with TRBD2. J gave up 6 bases and V 0 bases, and 2 bases lay outside the gene matches. CDR3 size: 14 residues. The germline CDR1 and CDR2 sequences are SGHDT and YYEEEE.